This T cell receptor beta chain was identified in a study of blood T cell repertoires in COVID-19. Whole-study context: Researchers got acute and convalescent COVID-19 samples from the United States, Italy and Spain.

V dropped 7 bases and J dropped 2 bases, with 16 bases sitting between them. Per germline, CDR1 SGHKS and CDR2 YYEKEE (reference sequence). The CDR3 is 14 residues long. Using immunoSEQ multiplex PCR, the repertoire was profiled, and TCRdb retains in-frame clones only, with some absent. The sample lists about 220,000 clones; around 82% were seen once. This receptor was identified in a woman aged 65 to 85 with acute or convalescent COVID-19. V and J are TRBV5-5 and TRBJ2-7; maybe TRBD1 (6 bases). Sequencing was done on a sample of peripheral blood. The CDR3 sequence: CASLIVGGAYEQYF. CDR3 coding DNA: TGTGCCAGCTTGATAGTAGGGGGAGCCTACGAGCAGTACTTC.